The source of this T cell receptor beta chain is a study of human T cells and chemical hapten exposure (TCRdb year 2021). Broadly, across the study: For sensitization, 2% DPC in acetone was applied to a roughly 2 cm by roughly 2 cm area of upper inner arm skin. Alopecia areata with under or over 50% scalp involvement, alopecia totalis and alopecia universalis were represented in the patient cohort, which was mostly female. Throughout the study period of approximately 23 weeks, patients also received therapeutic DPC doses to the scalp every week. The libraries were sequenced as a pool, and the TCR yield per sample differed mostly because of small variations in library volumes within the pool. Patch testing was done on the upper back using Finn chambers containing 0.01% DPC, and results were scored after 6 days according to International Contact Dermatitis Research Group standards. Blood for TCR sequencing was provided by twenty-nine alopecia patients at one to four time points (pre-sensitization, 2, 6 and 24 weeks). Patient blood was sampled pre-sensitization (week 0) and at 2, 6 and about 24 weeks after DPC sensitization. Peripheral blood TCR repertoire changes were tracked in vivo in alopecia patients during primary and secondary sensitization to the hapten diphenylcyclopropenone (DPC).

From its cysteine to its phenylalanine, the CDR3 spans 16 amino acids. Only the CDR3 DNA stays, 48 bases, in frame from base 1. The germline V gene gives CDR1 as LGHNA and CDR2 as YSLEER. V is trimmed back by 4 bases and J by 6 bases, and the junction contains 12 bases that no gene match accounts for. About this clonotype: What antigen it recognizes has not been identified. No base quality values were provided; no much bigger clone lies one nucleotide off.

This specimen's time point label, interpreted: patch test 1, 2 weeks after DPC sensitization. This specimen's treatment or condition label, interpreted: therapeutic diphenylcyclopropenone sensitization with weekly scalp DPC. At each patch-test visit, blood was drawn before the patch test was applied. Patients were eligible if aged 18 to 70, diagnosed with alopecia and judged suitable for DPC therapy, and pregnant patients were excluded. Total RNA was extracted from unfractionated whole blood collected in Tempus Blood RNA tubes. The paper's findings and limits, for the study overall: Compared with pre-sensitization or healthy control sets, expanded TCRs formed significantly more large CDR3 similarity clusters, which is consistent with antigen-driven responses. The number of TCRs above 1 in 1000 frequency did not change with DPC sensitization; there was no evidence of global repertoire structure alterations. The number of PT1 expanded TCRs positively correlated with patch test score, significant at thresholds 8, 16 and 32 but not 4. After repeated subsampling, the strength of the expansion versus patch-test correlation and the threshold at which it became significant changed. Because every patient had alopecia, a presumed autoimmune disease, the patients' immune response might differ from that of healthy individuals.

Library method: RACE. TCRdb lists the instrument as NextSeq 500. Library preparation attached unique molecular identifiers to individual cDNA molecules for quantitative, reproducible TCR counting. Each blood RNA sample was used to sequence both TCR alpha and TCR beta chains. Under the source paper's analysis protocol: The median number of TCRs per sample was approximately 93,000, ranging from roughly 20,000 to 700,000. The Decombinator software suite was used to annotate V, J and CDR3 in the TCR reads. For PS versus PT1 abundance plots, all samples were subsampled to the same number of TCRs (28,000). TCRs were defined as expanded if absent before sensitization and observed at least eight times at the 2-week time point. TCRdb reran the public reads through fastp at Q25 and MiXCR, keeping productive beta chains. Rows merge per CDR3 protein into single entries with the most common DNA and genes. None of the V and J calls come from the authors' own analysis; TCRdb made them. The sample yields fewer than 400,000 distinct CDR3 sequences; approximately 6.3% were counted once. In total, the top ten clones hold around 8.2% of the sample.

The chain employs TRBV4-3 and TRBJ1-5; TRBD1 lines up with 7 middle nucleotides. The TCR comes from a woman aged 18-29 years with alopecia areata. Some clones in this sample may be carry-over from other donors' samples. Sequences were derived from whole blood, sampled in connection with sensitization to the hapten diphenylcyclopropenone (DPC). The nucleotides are TGCGCCAGCAGCCCCCAACTTCTACAGGGGCGTCAGCCCCAGCATTTT. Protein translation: CASSPQLLQGRQPQHF.